This TCR beta chain was obtained from a study of blood T cell repertoires in COVID-19. Study-wide background: Sources were T cells, B-cell-depleted T cells, or PBMCs; the material itself was cDNA or gDNA.

This CDR3 spans 18 amino acids. Germline CDR1 and CDR2: SGHRS and YFSETQ. V lost 4 bases and J lost 6; bases outside the gene matches: 15. Produced via immunoSEQ multiplex PCR; TCRdb's table is partial and in-frame only. The sample lists roughly 380,000 clones, approximately 89% occurring once. The chain carries TRBV5-1 and TRBJ2-3, with TRBD2 identical over 12 bases. The sequenced sample was peripheral blood. The sequence came from a woman between 40 and 55 years old with COVID-19, enrolled during active disease. The CDR3 loop is CASSSGLAGPGEGDTQYF. CDR3 nucleotides: TGCGCCAGCAGCAGCGGACTAGCGGGGCCCGGTGAAGGGGATACGCAGTATTTT.